This T cell receptor beta chain was sequenced during a study of blood T cell repertoires in COVID-19. Method: immunoSEQ multiplex PCR; TCRdb's copy keeps in-frame clones and lacks some. Counted here are 75,000 to 90,000 clones, approximately 87% occurring once; the ten biggest clones make up roughly 10%. With 2 bases clipped from V and 6 bases from J, the junction kept 4 bases outside the gene matches. The V gene's germline CDR1 is MDHEN and CDR2 SYDVKM. The CDR3 spans 14 residues. This TCR came from a human donor in a cohort sampled during active COVID-19. This chain links TRBV28 with TRBJ2-7, with 10 bases matching TRBD1. What was sequenced was peripheral blood. In DNA form, the CDR3 reads TGTGCCAGCAGTTTAGGGGACAGGGGACGCGAGCAGTACTTC. This translates into CASSLGDRGREQYF.